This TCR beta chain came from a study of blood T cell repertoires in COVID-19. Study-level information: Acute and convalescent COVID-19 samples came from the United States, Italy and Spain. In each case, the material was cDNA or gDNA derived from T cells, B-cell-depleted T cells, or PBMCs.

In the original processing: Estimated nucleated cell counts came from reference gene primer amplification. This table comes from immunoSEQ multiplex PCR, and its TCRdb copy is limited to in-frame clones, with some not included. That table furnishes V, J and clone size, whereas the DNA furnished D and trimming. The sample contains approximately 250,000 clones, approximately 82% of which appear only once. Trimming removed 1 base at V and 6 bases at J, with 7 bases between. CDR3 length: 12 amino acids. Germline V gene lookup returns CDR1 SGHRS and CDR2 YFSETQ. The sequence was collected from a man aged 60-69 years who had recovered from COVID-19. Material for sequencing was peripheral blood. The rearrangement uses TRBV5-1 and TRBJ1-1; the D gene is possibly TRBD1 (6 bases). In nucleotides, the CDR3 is TGCGCCAGCAGCTTGACAGGGCCTGAAGCTTTCTTT. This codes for CASSLTGPEAFF.